This T cell receptor (beta chain) came from a study of cytomegalovirus exposure and HLA in healthy donors. General study results and limits: A few CMV-associated chains were confirmed in vitro to be specific for CMV antigens. Associated with cytomegalovirus, according to the listing, were some 180 TCR beta chains.

All the people who gave samples were healthy bone marrow donors. To note about this clone: What it binds is not known.

A multiplex PCR was run with 60 Vbeta primers and 13 Jbeta primers. Generated by immunoSEQ multiplex PCR, the TCRdb table keeps only in-frame clones and is missing some. Found here are tens of thousands of clones, around 66% of them singletons; the top ten hold 4% to 5%. Between the trimmed V and J ends, which lost 0 bases and 3 bases, there was a span of 10 bases. The CDR3 is made up of 15 amino acids. CDR1 is MGHRA, CDR2 YSYEKL, per germline. The receptor's source is a man between 60 and 70 years old in good health and CMV-seropositive. The sample consisted of PBMCs. The chain uses TRBV4-1 and TRBJ2-3; no firm D call. CDR3 sequence: CASSQEQASTDTQYF. The CDR3 nucleotides read TGCGCCAGCAGCCAAGAACAAGCGTCGACAGATACGCAGTATTTT.